What follows are 10 T cell receptor beta chains derived from one specimen sequenced in a study of tissue T cells after allogeneic stem cell transplantation. The repertoire was sequenced with immunoSEQ multiplex PCR; TCRdb's copy has only in-frame clones and lacks some. The top ten hold approximately 2% of the sample, which has 26,000 or so clones, about 90% seen once. The sample consisted of blood, taken before transplantation. These receptors all come from a male donor at least 60 years old who later had graft-versus-host disease after an allogeneic stem cell transplant.

The V call is TRBV19, the J call TRBJ1-4; D is uncertain. Per germline, CDR1 LNHDA and CDR2 SQIVND (reference sequence). This CDR3 contains 13 residues. The V end lost 3 bases, the J end lost 3 bases, and 5 bases lay between the germline ends. CDR3 loop: CASSMMSNEKLFF. The CDR3 DNA sequence: TGTGCCAGTAGTATGATGTCTAATGAAAAACTGTTTTTT.

This chain uses TRBV6-6 with TRBJ1-4; the match to TRBD1 covers 8 bases. This CDR3 has 15 amino acids. V trimming: 4 bases; J trimming: 4 bases; junction bases outside the gene matches: 5. Germline assignment: CDR1 MNHNY and CDR2 SVGAGI (reference sequence). CDR3: CASSSATGVNEKLFF. As DNA, the CDR3 is TGTGCCAGCAGTTCCGCGACAGGGGTTAATGAAAAACTGTTTTTT.

The rearrangement joins TRBV5-1 to TRBJ2-3; 9 bases are shared with TRBD1. Losses at the gene ends were 5 bases for V and 2 bases for J; bases not matched to a gene: 3. This CDR3 comprises 14 residues. Germline lookup yields CDR1 SGHRS and CDR2 YFSETQ. CDR3 sequence reads: CASRGQGDTDTQYF. In DNA form, the CDR3 reads TGCGCCAGCAGGGGACAGGGCGACACAGATACGCAGTATTTT.

This clone occurred once. The chain combines TRBV3-1 (or the pseudogene TRBV3-2) with TRBJ2-5; TRBD2 aligns across 7 bases. This CDR3 is built from 14 residues. Looked up from germline, CDR1 is LGHDT and CDR2 is YNNKEL (reference sequence). V shed 4 bases and J 0 bases; nucleotides not matched to a gene: 2. The CDR3 is CASSLAGYQETQYF. As DNA, the CDR3 is TGTGCCAGCAGCCTAGCGGGCTACCAAGAGACCCAGTACTTC.

The chain combines TRBV2 with TRBJ2-7, with unresolved D. Trimming stripped 4 bases from V and 6 bases from J, with 13 bases between. The germline gives CDR1 SNHLY, CDR2 FYNNEI. This CDR3 is built from 13 residues. The CDR3 protein is CASSAPFLTEQYF. The CDR3 DNA reads TGTGCCAGCAGTGCACCCTTTCTTACCGAGCAGTACTTC.

The rearrangement joins TRBV4-1 to TRBJ1-1; D is possibly TRBD1 (5 bases). CDR1 is MGHRA, CDR2 YSYEKL, per germline. V lost 2 bases to trimming and J lost 0 bases, with 13 bases between them. The CDR3 extends over 16 amino acids. The CDR3 loop is CASSQRGTRLNTEAFF. CDR3 nucleotide sequence: TGCGCCAGCAGCCAAAGAGGGACCCGCTTGAACACTGAAGCTTTCTTT.

The chain carries TRBV28 and TRBJ1-5, with D maybe TRBD1 (5 bases). CDR3 length: 14 residues. Germline-derived CDR1 and CDR2 are MDHEN and SYDVKM. Between the trimmed V and J ends, which lost 1 base and 9 bases, there was a span of 13 bases. Here the CDR3 DNA reads TGTGCCAGCAGTTTATACCAGGGCAATGGGCCCCAGCATTTT. Translation: CASSLYQGNGPQHF.

V and J are TRBV7-2 and TRBJ2-2; D ambiguous. The germline V gene encodes CDR1 SGHTA and CDR2 FQGNSA. V gave up 2 bases and J gave up 11 bases, with 15 bases separating them. The CDR3 loop spans 14 amino acids. The CDR3 loop reads CASSLQELAVELFF. The CDR3 coding sequence is TGTGCCAGCAGCTTACAGGAGCTTGCGGTCGAGCTGTTTTTT.

This clone turned up a few times. The chain has TRBV2 and TRBJ2-7; D may correspond to TRBD1 or TRBD2 (5 bases each). Trimming took off 2 bases at V and 5 bases at J, with 13 bases between the two ends. CDR1 and CDR2 from the germline V gene are SNHLY and FYNNEI. The CDR3 runs 14 residues. CDR3 sequence reads: CASSETEGRHEQYF. The CDR3 DNA sequence: TGTGCCAGCAGTGAAACCGAGGGGCGGCACGAGCAGTACTTC.

The chain links TRBV6-5 to TRBJ2-7, with D possibly TRBD2 on 6 matching bases. Germline CDR1 and CDR2: MNHEY and SVGAGI. V lost 4 bases and J 0 bases, leaving 16 bases between the germline ends. This CDR3 contains 16 residues. CDR3 DNA: TGTGCCAGCAGTTCGGCGTTGGGGGGAAGCTCCTACGAGCAGTACTTC. The encoded protein is CASSSALGGSSYEQYF.